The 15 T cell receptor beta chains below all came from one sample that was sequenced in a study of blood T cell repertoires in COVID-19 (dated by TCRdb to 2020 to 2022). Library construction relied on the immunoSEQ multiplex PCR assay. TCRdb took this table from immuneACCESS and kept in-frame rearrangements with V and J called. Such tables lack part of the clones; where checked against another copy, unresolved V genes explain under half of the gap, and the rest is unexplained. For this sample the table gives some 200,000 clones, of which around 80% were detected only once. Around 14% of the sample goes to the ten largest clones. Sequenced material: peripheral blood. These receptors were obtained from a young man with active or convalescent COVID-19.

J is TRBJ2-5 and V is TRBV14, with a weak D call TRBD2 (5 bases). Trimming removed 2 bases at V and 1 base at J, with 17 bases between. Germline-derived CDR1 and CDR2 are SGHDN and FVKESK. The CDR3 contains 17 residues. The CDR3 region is CASSQIPAGVLQETQYF. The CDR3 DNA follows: TGTGCCAGCAGCCAAATCCCCGCGGGTGTTCTCCAAGAGACCCAGTACTTC. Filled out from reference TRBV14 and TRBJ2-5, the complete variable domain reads EAGVTQFPSHSVIEKGQTVTLRCDPISGHDNLYWYRRVMGKEIKFLLHFVKESKQDESGMPNNRFLAERTGGTYSTLKVQPAELEDSGVYFCASSQIPAGVLQETQYFGPGTRLLVL.

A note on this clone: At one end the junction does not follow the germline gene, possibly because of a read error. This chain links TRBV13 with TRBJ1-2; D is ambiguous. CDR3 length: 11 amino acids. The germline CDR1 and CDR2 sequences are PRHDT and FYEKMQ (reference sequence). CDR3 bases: TGTGCCAGCAGCTTAGAATATGGCCACACCTTC. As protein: CASSLEYGHTF.

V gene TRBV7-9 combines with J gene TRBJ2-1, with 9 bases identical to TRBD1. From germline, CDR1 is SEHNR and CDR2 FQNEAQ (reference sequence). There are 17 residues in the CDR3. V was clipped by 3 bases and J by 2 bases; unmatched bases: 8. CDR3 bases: TGTGCCAGCAGCTTCTCCCGGGACAGGGTAACCTACAATGAGCAGTTCTTC. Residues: CASSFSRDRVTYNEQFF.

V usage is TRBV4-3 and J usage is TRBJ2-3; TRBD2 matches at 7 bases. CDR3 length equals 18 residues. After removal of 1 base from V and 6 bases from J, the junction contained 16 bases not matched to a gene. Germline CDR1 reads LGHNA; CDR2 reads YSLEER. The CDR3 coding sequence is TGCGCCAGCAGCCAAGGACTAGGGGCTAGCGGAGTGGGGGATACGCAGTATTTT. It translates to CASSQGLGASGVGDTQYF.

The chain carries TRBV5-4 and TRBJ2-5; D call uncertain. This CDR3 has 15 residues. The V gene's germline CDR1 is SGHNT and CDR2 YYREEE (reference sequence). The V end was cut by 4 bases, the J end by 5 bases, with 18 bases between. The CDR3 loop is CASSESWVETETQYF. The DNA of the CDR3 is TGTGCCAGCAGCGAGAGTTGGGTGGAGACGGAGACCCAGTACTTC.

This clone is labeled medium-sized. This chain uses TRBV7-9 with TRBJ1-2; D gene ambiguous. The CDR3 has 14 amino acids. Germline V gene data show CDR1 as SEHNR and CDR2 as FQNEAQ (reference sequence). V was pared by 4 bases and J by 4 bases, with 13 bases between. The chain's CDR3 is CASSSSAALYGYTF. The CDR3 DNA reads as TGTGCCAGCAGCTCCTCAGCGGCCCTCTATGGCTACACCTTC. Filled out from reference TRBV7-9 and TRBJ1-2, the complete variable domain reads DTGVSQNPRHKITKRGQNVTFRCDPISEHNRLYWYRQTLGQGPEFLTYFQNEAQLEKSRLLSDRFSAERPKGSFSTLEIQRTEQGDSAMYLCASSSSAALYGYTFGSGTRLTVV.

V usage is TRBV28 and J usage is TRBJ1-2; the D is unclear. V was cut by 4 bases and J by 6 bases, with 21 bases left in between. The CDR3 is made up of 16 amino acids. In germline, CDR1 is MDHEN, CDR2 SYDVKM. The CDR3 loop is CASSSAEGGEPNGYTF. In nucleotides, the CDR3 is TGTGCCAGCAGTTCCGCGGAGGGTGGGGAACCCAATGGCTACACCTTC.

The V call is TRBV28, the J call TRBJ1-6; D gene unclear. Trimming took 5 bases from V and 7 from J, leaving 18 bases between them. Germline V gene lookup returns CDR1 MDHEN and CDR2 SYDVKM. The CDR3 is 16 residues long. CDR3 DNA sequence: TGTGCCAGCAGTCCCCATTCTGGCGGGTTAAATTCACCCCTCCACTTT. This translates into CASSPHSGGLNSPLHF.

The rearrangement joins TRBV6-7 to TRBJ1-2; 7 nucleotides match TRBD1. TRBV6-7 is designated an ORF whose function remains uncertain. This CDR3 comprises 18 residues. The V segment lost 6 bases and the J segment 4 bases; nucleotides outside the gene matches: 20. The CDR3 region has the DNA TGTGCCAGCAGCCCTCCGAAAGGCGCAGGGGGGAGGAGCTATGGCTACACCTTC. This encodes CASSPPKGAGGRSYGYTF.

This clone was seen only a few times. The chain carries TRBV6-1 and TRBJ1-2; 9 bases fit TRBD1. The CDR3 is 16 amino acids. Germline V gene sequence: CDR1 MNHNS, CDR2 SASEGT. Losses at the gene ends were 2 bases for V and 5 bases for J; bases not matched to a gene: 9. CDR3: CASSEYGQGSGYGYTF. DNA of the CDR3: TGTGCCAGCAGTGAATACGGACAGGGGAGTGGGTATGGCTACACCTTC.

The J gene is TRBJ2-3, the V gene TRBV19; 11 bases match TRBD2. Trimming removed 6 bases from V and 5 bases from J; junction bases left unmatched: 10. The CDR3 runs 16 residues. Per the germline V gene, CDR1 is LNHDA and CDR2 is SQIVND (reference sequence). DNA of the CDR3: TGTGCCAGTAGCCCGGTAGCGGGGGGGCTAGAAGATACGCAGTATTTT. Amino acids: CASSPVAGGLEDTQYF.

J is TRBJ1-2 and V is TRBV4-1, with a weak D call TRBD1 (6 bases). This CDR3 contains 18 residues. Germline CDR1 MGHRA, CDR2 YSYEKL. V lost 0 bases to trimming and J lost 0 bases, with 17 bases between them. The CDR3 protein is CASSQESGVGAANYGYTF. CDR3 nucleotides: TGCGCCAGCAGCCAAGAATCCGGGGTGGGGGCGGCTAACTATGGCTACACCTTC.

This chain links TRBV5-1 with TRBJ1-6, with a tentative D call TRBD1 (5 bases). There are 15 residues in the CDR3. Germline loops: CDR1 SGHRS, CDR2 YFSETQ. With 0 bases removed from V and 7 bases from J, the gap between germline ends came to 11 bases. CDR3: CASSLGAGGNSPLHF. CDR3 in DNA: TGCGCCAGCAGCTTGGGGGCCGGGGGAAATTCACCCCTCCACTTT.

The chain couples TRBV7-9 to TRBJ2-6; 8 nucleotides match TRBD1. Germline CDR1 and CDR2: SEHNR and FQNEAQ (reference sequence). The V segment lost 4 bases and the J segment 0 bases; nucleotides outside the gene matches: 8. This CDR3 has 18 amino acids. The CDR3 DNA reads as TGTGCCAGCAGCTCCAACAGGGGGGACAACTCTGGGGCCAACGTCCTGACTTTC. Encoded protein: CASSSNRGDNSGANVLTF. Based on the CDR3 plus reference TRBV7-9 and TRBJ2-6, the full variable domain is DTGVSQNPRHKITKRGQNVTFRCDPISEHNRLYWYRQTLGQGPEFLTYFQNEAQLEKSRLLSDRFSAERPKGSFSTLEIQRTEQGDSAMYLCASSSNRGDNSGANVLTFGAGSRLTVL.

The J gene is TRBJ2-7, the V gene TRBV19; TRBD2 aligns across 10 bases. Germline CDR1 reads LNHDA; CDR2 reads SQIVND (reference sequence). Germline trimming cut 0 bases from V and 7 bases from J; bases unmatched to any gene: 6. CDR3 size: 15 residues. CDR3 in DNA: TGTGCCAGTAGTATAGAAGCTAGCGGGAGTCGGGAGCAGTACTTC. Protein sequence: CASSIEASGSREQYF. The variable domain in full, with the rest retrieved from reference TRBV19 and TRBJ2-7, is DGGITQSPKYLFRKEGQNVTLSCEQNLNHDAMYWYRQDPGQGLRLIYYSQIVNDFQKGDIAEGYSVSREKKESFPLTVTSAQKNPTAFYLCASSIEASGSREQYFGPGTRLTVT.